This section outlines one TCR beta chain sequence together with its context. The target antigen is unknown. A read error may account for a junction end that differs from germline. The record originates from a study of vaccination and CD4 T cells after COVID-19. CDR3 size: 14 residues. Looked up from germline, CDR1 is SNHLY and CDR2 is FYNNEI. Oncomine TCR Beta short-read sequencing was applied to DNA from cultured CD4+ T cells. MiXCR was run by TCRdb on the PCR reads, yielding one entry per CDR3 protein. The profile shows 25,000 to 30,000 distinct CDR3 sequences, about 50% of them singletons. Indicated treatment: roughly 10-day PBMC culture with coronavirus spike peptide pools or control peptides (ViraFEST assay).

This receptor was taken from a human donor who received a COVID-19 vaccine. The sequences come from CD4+ T cells from blood, cultured in vitro, collected before SARS-CoV-2 vaccination. The chain carries TRBV2 and TRBJ1-3; a weak D match, TRBD1 (5 bases). CDR3 loop: CASSEPRAGNAIYF. The DNA for the CDR3 is TGTGCCAGCAGTGAACCCAGGGCTGGAAACGCCATATATTTT.